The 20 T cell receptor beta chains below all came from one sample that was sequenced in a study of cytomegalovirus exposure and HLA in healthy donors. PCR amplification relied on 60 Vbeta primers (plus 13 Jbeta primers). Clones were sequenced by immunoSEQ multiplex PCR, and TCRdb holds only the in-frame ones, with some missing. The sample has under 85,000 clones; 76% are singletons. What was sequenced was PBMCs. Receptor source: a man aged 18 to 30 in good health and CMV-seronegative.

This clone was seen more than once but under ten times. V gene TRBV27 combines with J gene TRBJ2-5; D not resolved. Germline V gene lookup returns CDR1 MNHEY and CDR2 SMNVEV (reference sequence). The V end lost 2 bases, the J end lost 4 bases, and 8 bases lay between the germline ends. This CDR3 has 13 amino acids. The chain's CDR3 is CASSLRWRETQYF. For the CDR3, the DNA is TGTGCCAGCAGTTTAAGGTGGAGAGAGACCCAGTACTTC.

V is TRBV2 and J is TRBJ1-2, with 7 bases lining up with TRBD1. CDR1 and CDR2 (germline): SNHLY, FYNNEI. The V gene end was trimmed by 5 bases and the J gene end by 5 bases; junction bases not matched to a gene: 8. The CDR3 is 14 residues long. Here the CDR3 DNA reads TGTGCCAGCAGTTTCAGAGAGACAGGGTATGGCTACACCTTC. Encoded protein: CASSFRETGYGYTF. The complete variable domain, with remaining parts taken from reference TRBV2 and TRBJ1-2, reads EPEVTQTPSHQVTQMGQEVILRCVPISNHLYFYWYRQILGQKVEFLVSFYNNEISEKSEIFDDQFSVERPDGSNFTLKIRSTKLEDSAMYFCASSFRETGYGYTFGSGTRLTVV.

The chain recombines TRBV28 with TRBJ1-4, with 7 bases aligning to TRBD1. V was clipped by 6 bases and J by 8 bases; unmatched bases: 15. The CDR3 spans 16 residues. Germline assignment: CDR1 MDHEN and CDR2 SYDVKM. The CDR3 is CASSLPKTGREEKLFF. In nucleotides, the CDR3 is TGTGCCAGCAGCCTACCGAAGACAGGGCGTGAAGAAAAACTGTTTTTT.

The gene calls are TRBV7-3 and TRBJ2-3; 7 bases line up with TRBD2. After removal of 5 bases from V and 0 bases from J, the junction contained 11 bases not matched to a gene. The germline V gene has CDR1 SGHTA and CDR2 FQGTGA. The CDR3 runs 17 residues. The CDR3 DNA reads TGTGCCAGCAGCCCAAGGGGCGGGGAGGGGAGCACAGATACGCAGTATTTT. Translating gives CASSPRGGEGSTDTQYF.

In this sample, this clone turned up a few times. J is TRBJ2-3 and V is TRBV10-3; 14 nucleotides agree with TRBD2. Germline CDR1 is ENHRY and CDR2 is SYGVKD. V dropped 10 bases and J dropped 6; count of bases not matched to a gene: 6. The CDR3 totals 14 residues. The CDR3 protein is CASRTSGGRDTQYF. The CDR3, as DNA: TGTGCCAGCAGGACTAGCGGGGGGCGGGATACGCAGTATTTT.

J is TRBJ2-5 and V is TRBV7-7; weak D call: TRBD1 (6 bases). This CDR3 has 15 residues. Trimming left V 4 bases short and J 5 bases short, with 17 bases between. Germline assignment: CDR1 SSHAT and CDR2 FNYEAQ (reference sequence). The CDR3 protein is CASSSSTGRTETQYF. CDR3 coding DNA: TGTGCCAGCAGCTCTTCGACAGGCCGCACGGAGACCCAGTACTTC.

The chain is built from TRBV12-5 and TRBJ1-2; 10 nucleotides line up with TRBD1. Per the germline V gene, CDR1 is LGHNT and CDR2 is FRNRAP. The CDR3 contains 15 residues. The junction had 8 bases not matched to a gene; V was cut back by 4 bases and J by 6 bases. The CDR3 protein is CASGSRQGATDGYTF. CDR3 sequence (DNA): TGTGCTAGTGGTTCGCGACAGGGGGCAACAGATGGCTACACCTTC.

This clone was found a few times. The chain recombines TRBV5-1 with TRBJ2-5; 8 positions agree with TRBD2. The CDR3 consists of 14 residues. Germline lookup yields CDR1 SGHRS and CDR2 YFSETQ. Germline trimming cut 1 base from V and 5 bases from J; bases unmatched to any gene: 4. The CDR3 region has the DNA TGCGCCAGCAGCTTGAGGGTAGCGGGGGAGACCCAGTACTTC. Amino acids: CASSLRVAGETQYF.

CDR3 amino acids: CASSPGREDSYEQYF. DNA for the CDR3: TGCGCCAGCTCTCCAGGACGGGAAGACTCCTACGAGCAGTACTTC. This chain joins TRBV10-1 and TRBJ2-5; D possibly corresponds to TRBD2 (5 bases). The last part of the DNA fits TRBJ2-7 better; the J call may be wrong. Per the germline V gene, CDR1 is WNHNN and CDR2 is SYGVQD (reference sequence). This CDR3 is 15 amino acids long.

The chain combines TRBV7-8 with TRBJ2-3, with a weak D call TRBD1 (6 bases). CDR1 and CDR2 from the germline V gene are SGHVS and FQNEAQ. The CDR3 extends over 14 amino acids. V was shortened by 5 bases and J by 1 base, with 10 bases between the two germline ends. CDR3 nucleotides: TGTGCCAGCAGCCCCGGACAGCGCACAGATACGCAGTATTTT. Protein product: CASSPGQRTDTQYF.

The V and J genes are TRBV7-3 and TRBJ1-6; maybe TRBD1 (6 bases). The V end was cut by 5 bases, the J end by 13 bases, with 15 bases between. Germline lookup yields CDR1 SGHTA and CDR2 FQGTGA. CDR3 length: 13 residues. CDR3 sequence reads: CASSPGGGAPLHF. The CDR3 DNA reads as TGTGCCAGCAGCCCGGGAGGGGGTGCGCCCCTCCACTTT.

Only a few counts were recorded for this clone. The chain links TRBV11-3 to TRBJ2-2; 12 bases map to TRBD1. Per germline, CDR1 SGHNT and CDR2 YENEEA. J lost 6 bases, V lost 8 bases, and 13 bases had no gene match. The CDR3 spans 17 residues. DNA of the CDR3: TGTGCCAGCGGATCCCGACCGGGACAGGGGGCGCCCGGGGAGCTGTTTTTT. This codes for CASGSRPGQGAPGELFF.

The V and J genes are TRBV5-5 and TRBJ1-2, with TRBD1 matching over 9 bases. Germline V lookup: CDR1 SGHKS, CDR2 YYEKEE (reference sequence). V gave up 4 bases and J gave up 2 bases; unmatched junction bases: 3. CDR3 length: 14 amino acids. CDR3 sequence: CASSTGTGNYGYTF. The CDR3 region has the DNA TGTGCCAGCAGCACCGGGACAGGGAACTATGGCTACACCTTC.

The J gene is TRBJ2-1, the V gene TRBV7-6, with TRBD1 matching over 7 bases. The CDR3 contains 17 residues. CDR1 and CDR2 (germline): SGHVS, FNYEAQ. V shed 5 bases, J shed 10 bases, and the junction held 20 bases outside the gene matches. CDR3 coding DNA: TGTGCCAGCAGCCTTGGGACAGCTGCATCAATGAGGACGGAGCAGTTCTTC. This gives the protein CASSLGTAASMRTEQFF.

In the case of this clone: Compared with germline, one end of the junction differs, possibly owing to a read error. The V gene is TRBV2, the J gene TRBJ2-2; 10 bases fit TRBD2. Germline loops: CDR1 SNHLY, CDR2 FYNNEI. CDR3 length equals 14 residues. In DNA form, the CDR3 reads TGTGCCGGCAGCCCAGCGGGGGGGCCCGGGGAGCTGTTTTTT. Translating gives CAGSPAGGPGELFF.

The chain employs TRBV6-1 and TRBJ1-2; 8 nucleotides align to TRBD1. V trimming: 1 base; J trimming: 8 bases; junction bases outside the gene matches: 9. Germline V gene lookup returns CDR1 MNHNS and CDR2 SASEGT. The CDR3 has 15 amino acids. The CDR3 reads CASSEDWQGAGGYTF. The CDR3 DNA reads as TGTGCCAGCAGTGAAGATTGGCAGGGGGCTGGAGGCTACACCTTC.

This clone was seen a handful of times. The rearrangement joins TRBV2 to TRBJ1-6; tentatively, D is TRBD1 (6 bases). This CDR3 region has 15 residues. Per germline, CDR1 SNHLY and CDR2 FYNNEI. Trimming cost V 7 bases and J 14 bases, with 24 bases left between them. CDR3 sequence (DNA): TGTGCCAGCATCGGGGGCGGGGGCCGCCTAGGAGCCCTCCACTTT. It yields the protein CASIGGGGRLGALHF.

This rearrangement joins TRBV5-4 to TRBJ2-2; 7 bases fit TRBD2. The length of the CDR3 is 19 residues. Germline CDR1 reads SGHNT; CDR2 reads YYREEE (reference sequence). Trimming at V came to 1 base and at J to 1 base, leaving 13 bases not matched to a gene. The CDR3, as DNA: TGTGCCAGCAGCTTGTACATCCCGGGGGGAGCACTGAACACCGGGGAGCTGTTTTTT. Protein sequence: CASSLYIPGGALNTGELFF.

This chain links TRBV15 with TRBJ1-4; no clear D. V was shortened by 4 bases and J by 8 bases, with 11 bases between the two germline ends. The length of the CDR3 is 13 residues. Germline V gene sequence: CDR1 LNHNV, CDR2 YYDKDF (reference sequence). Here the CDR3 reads CATSIERGEKLFF. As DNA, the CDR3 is TGTGCCACCAGCATAGAACGAGGGGAAAAACTGTTTTTT.

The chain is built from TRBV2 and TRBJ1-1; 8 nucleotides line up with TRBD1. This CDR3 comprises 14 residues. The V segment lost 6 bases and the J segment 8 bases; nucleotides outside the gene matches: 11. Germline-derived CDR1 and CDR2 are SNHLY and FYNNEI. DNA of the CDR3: TGTGCCAGCAGGAATGGACAGGGAAGTGGAGAAGCTTTCTTT. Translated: CASRNGQGSGEAFF.